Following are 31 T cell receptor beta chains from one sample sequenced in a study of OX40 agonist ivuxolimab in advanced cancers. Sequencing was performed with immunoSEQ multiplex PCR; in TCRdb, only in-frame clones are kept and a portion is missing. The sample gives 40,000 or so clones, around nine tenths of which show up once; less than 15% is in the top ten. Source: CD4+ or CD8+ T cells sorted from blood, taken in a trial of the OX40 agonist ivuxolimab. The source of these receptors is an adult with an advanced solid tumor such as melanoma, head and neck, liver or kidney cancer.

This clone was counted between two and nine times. The CDR3 spells CASSLRGFDTEAFF. DNA of the CDR3: TGTGCCAGCAGCTTACGGGGTTTTGACACTGAAGCTTTCTTT. The chain has TRBV7-3 and TRBJ1-1; D is unresolved. V was pared by 2 bases and J by 3 bases, with 10 bases between. Germline CDR1 reads SGHTA; CDR2 reads FQGTGA. The CDR3 length is 14 residues. The full variable domain, completed using reference TRBV7-3 and TRBJ1-1, is GAGVSQTPSNKVTEKGKYVELRCDPISGHTALYWYRQSLGQGPEFLIYFQGTGAADDSGLPNDRFFAVRPEGSVSTLKIQRTERGDSAVYLCASSLRGFDTEAFFGQGTRLTVV.

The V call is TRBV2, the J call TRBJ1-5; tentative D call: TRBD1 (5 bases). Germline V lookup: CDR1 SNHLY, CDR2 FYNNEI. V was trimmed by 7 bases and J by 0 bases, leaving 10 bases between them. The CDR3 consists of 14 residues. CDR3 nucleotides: TGTGCCAGCACCAGGGATTATAGCAATCAGCCCCAGCATTTT. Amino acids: CASTRDYSNQPQHF.

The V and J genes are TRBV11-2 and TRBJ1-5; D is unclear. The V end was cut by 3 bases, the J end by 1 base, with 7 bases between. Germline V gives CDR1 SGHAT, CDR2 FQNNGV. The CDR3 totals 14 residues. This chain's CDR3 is CASSLGPSNQPQHF. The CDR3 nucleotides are TGTGCCAGCAGCTTGGGTCCGAGCAATCAGCCCCAGCATTTT.

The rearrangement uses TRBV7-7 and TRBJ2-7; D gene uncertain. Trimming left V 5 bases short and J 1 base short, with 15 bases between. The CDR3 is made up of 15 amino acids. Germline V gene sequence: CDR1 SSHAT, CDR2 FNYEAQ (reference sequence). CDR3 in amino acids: CASSLQADGSYEQYF. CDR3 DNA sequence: TGTGCCAGCAGCCTTCAGGCTGACGGGTCCTACGAGCAGTACTTC.

The chain's CDR3 is CASSPGSRGEYNEQFF. CDR3 DNA sequence: TGTGCCAGCTCACCAGGTTCCAGGGGGGAATACAATGAGCAGTTCTTC. The V and J genes are TRBV18 and TRBJ2-1; maybe TRBD1 (7 bases). Looked up from germline, CDR1 is KGHSH and CDR2 is LQKENI. This CDR3 is built from 16 residues. Trimming shortened V by 2 bases and J by 4 bases, and 15 bases separated the two germline ends.

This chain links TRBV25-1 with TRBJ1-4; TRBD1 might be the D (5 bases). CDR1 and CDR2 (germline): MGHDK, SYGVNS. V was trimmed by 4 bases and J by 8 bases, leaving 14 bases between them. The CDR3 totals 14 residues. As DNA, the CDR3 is TGTGCCAGCAGTGCAGGGTGGGGTTGGGAAAAACTGTTTTTT. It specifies CASSAGWGWEKLFF.

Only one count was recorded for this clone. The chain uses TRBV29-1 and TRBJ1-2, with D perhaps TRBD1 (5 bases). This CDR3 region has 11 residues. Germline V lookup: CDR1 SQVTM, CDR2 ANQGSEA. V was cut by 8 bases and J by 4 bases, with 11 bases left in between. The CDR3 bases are TGCAGCACTGGGGGTTCCTATGGCTACACCTTC. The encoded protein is CSTGGSYGYTF.

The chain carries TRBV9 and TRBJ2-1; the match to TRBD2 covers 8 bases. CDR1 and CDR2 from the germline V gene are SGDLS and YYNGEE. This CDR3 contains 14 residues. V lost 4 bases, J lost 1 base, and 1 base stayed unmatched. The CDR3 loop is CASSPGGSYNEQFF. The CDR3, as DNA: TGTGCCAGCAGCCCGGGGGGGTCCTACAATGAGCAGTTCTTC.

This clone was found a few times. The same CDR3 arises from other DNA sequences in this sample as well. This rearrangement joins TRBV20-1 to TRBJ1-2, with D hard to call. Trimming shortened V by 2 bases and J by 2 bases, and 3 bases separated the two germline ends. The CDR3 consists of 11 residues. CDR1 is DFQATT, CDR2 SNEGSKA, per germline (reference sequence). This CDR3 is CSARPNYGYTF. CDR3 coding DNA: TGCAGTGCTAGACCGAACTATGGCTACACCTTC.

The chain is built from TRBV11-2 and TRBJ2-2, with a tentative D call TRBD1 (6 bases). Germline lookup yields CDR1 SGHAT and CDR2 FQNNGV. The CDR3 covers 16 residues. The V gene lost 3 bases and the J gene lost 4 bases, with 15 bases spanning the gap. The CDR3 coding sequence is TGTGCCAGCAGCTTCGCTTGGGGGCGAGGCACCGGGGAGCTGTTTTTT. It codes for CASSFAWGRGTGELFF.

This CDR3 reads CATSREEASLNQPQHF. The CDR3, as DNA: TGTGCCACCAGCAGAGAGGAAGCGAGCCTCAATCAGCCCCAGCATTTT. The chain joins TRBV15 to TRBJ1-5; no reliable D call. Trimming removed 0 bases from V and 3 bases from J, with 12 bases in between. The CDR3 contains 16 residues. CDR1 is LNHNV, CDR2 YYDKDF, per germline (reference sequence).

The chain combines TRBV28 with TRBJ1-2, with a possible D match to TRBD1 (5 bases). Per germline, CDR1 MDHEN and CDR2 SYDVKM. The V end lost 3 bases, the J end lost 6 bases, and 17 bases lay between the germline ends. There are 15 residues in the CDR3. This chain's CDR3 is CASSFPWGKEDGYTF. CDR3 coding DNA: TGTGCCAGCAGTTTCCCGTGGGGGAAAGAGGATGGCTACACCTTC.

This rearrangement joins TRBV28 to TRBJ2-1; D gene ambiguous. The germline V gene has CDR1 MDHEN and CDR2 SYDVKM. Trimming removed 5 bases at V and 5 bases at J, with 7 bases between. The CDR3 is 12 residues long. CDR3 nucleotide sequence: TGTGCCAGCAGTGCACCCCACAATGAGCAGTTCTTC. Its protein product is CASSAPHNEQFF.

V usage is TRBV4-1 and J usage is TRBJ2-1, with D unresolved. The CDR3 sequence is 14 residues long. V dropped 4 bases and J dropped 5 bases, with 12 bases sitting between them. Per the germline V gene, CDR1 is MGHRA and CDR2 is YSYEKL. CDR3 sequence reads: CASSLRNLDNEQFF. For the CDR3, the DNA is TGCGCCAGCAGCCTCCGGAACCTTGACAATGAGCAGTTCTTC.

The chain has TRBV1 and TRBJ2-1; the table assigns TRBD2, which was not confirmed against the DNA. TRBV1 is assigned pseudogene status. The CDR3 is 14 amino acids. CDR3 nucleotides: TGCACCAGCAGCCTGGGACTAGTGGGGGGGCTTCAGTTCTTC. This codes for CTSSLGLVGGLQFF.

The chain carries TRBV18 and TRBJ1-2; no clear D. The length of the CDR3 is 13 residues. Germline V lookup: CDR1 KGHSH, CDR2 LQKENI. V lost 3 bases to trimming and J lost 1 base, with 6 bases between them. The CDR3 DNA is TGTGCCAGCTCACCTGACGGTAACTATGGCTACACCTTC. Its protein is CASSPDGNYGYTF.

For the CDR3, the DNA is TGTGCCAGCTCTAATATAGGGAGTGCAACTAATGAAAAACTGTTTTTT. It specifies CASSNIGSATNEKLFF. V and J are TRBV28 and TRBJ1-4; D uncertain. V was pared by 8 bases and J by 0 bases, with 16 bases between. This CDR3 comprises 16 residues. Per germline, CDR1 MDHEN and CDR2 SYDVKM.

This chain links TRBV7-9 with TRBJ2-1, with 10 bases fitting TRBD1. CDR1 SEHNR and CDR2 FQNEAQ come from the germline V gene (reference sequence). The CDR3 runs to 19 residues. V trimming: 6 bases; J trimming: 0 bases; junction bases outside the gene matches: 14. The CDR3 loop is CASSLLWAGQGVSYNEQFF. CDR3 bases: TGTGCCAGCAGTCTGCTATGGGCCGGACAGGGGGTCTCCTACAATGAGCAGTTCTTC.

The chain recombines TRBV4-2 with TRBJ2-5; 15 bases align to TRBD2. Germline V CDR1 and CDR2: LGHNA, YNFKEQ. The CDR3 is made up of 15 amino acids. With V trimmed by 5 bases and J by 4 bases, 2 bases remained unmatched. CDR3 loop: CASSSGLAGGETQYF. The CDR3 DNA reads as TGTGCCAGCAGCTCGGGACTAGCGGGGGGAGAGACCCAGTACTTC.

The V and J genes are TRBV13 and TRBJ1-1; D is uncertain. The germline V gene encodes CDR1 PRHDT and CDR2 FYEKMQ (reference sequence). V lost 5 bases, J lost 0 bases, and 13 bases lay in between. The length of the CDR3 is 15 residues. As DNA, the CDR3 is TGTGCCAGCAGCGCCCTTGGGAACATGAACACTGAAGCTTTCTTT. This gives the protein CASSALGNMNTEAFF.

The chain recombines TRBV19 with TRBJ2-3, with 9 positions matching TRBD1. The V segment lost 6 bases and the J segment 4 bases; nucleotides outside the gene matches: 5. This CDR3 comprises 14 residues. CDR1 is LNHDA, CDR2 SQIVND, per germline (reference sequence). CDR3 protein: CASRTDRGADTQYF. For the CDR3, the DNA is TGTGCCAGTAGAACGGACAGGGGTGCAGATACGCAGTATTTT.

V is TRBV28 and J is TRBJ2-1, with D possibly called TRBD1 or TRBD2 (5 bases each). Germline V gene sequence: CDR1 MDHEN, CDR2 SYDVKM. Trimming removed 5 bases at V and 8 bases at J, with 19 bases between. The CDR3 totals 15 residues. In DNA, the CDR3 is TGTGCCAGCAGTCCCCCGGGATCCATGGGGGATGAGCAGTTCTTC. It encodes CASSPPGSMGDEQFF.

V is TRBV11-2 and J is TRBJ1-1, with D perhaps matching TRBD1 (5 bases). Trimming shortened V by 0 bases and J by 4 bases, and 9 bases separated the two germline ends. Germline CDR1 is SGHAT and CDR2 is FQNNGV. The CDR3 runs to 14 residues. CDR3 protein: CASSLDPGGTEAFF. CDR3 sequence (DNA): TGTGCCAGCAGCTTAGATCCGGGGGGCACTGAAGCTTTCTTT.

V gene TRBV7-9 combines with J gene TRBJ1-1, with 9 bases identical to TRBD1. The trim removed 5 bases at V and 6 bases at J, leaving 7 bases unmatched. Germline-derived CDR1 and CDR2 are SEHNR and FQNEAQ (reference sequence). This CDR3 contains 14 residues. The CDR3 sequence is CASSIPGQGAEAFF. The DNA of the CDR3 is TGTGCCAGCAGCATTCCGGGACAGGGAGCTGAAGCTTTCTTT.

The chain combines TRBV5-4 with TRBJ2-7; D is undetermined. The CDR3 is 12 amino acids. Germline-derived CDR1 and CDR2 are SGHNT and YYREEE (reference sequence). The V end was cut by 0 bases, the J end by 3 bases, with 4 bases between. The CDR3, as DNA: TGTGCCAGCAGCTTGGTCGGCTACGAGCAGTACTTC. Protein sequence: CASSLVGYEQYF.

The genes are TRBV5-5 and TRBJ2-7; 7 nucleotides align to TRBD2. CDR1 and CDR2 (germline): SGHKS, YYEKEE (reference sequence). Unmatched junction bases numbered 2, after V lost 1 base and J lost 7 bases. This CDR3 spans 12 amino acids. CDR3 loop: CASSLTGGEQYF. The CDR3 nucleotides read TGTGCCAGCAGCTTGACCGGGGGGGAGCAGTACTTC.

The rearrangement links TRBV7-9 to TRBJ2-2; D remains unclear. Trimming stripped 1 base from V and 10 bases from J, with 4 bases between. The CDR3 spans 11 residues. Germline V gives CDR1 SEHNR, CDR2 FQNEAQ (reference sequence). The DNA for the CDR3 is TGTGCCAGCAGCTTAGTCGAGGAGCTGTTTTTT. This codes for CASSLVEELFF.

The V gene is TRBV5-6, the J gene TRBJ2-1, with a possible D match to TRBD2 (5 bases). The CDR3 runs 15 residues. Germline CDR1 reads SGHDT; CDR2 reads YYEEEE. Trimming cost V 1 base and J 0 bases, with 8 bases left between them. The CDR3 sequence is CASSLRRGSYNEQFF. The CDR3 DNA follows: TGTGCCAGCAGCTTGAGACGGGGCTCCTACAATGAGCAGTTCTTC.

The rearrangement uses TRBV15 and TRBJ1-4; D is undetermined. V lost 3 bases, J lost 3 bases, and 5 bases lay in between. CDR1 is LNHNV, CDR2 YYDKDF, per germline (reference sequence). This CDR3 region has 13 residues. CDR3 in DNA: TGTGCCACCAGCAGGTGGGCTAATGAAAAACTGTTTTTT. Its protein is CATSRWANEKLFF.

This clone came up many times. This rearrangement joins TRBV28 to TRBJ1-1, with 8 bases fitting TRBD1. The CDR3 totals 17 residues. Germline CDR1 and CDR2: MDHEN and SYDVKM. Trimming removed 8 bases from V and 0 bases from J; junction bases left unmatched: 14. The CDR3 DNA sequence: TGTGCCAGCCAAGGGAAGGACAGGGTTCTTATGAACACTGAAGCTTTCTTT. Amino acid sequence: CASQGKDRVLMNTEAFF.

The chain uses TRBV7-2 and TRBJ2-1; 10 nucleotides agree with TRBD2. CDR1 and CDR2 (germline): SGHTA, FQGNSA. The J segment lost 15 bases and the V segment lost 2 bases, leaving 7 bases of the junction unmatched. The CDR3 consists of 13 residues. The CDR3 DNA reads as TGTGCCAGCAGCTTATTGAGCGGGGGGGCCCGGTTCTTC. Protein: CASSLLSGGARFF.